This TCR beta chain was captured by sequencing in a study of T cell changes during pregnancy in multiple sclerosis. Clones were read by immunoSEQ multiplex PCR, and TCRdb kept only the in-frame ones, dropping some. Among some 80,000 clones listed, approximately 95% were seen once. Germline lookup yields CDR1 MNHNS and CDR2 SASEGT. CDR3 length equals 10 residues. Between the trimmed V and J ends, which lost 8 bases and 7 bases, there was a span of 5 bases. The receptor was derived from a female donor with multiple sclerosis, enrolled in a pregnancy study. The chain couples TRBV6-1 to TRBJ1-4, with D uncertain. Sequencing was performed on CD4+ T cells from peripheral blood mononuclear cells, taken after pregnancy. The CDR3 loop is CASGFEKLFF. The CDR3 nucleotides are TGTGCCAGCGGCTTTGAAAAACTGTTTTTT.